This TCR beta chain appears in the sequencing data of a study of CD8 T cells in ankylosing spondylitis. Overall study results and limits: In the blood and synovial fluid of reactive arthritis, some motif variants had been previously reported. Characteristic, it appeared, of ankylosing spondylitis blood was a TCR beta motif of about eight highly homologous variants. Clones linked to disease were reported to show significant enrichment in matched ankylosing spondylitis synovial fluid. Disease-linked clones were CD8+ and relatively rare in peripheral blood.

This clonotype has more than one count but fewer than ten. Its target is not known. By quantitative 5'-RACE with molecular barcodes, the TCR beta libraries were made. MiXCR, applied by TCRdb to the 5' RACE reads, yields one record per CDR3 protein. The sample lists some 700,000 distinct CDR3 sequences, around a fifth occurring once. V lost 6 bases to trimming and J lost 7 bases; unmatched junction nucleotides: 17. From germline, CDR1 is LGHNA and CDR2 YNFKEQ. This CDR3 is built from 17 residues. The clonotype was recovered from a male donor with ankylosing spondylitis. V gene TRBV4-2 combines with J gene TRBJ2-1, with 8 bases that match TRBD2. Material: blood, either unsorted or a sorted T cell fraction (not recorded which). The CDR3 loop is CASRPRASGRDGNEQFF. The CDR3 nucleotides are TGTGCCAGCAGACCAAGAGCCTCCGGGAGGGATGGGAATGAGCAGTTCTTC.